The clone carrying this T cell receptor beta chain was counted ten times or more. Its antigen is unidentified. Germline V gene lookup returns CDR1 MNHEY and CDR2 SMNVEV (reference sequence). V was trimmed by 3 bases and J by 0 bases, leaving 14 bases between them. CDR3 size: 16 residues. Peripheral blood was collected from the related graft donor on the marrow donation day. Assay: immunoSEQ multiplex PCR; the TCRdb copy retains only in-frame clones and omits some. In total the sample includes over 25,000 clones, none of them seen once. The source of the sample is a study of T cells after posttransplantation cyclophosphamide. Study-level findings and limits: Skin or GI-infiltrating T cells shared few TRB sequences with blood. Donor-recipient repertoire similarity was low at 1-2 months, rising over year one. Recipient CMV seropositivity and CMV reactivation strongly tracked TRB clonality.

The sequenced sample was PBMCs. The source is a woman aged 55 to 70 in good health, CMV-negative, and a related stem cell transplant donor. The chain has TRBV27 and TRBJ1-2; possible D gene TRBD1, 5 bases. The CDR3 is CASSLQPQGSNYGYTF. In DNA, the CDR3 is TGTGCCAGCAGTTTGCAGCCCCAGGGATCTAACTATGGCTACACCTTC.